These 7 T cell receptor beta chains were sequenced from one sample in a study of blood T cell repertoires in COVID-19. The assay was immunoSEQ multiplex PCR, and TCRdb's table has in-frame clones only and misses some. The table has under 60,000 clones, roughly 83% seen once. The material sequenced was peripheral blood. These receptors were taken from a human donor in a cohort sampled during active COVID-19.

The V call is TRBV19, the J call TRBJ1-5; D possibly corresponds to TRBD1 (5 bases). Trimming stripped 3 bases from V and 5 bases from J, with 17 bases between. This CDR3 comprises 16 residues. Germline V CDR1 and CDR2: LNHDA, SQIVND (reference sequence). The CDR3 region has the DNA TGTGCCAGTAGTATTTTGTACAGGAATATAGATCAGCCCCAGCATTTT. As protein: CASSILYRNIDQPQHF. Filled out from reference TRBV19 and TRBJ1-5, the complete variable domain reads DGGITQSPKYLFRKEGQNVTLSCEQNLNHDAMYWYRQDPGQGLRLIYYSQIVNDFQKGDIAEGYSVSREKKESFPLTVTSAQKNPTAFYLCASSILYRNIDQPQHFGDGTRLSIL.

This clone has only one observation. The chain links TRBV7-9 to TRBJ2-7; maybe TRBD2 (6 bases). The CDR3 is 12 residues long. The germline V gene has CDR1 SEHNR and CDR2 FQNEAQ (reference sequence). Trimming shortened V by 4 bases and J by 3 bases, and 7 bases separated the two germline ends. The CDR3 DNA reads TGTGCCAGCAGCTCGGGACTCTACGAGCAGTACTTC. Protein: CASSSGLYEQYF.

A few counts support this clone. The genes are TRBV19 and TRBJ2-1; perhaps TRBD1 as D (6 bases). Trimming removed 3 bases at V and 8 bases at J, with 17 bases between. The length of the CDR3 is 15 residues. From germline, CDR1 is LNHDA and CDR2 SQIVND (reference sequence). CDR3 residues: CASSIFQDAGDEQFF. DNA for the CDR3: TGTGCCAGTAGTATCTTCCAGGACGCAGGGGATGAGCAGTTCTTC. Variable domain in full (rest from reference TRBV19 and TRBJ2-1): DGGITQSPKYLFRKEGQNVTLSCEQNLNHDAMYWYRQDPGQGLRLIYYSQIVNDFQKGDIAEGYSVSREKKESFPLTVTSAQKNPTAFYLCASSIFQDAGDEQFFGPGTRLTVL.

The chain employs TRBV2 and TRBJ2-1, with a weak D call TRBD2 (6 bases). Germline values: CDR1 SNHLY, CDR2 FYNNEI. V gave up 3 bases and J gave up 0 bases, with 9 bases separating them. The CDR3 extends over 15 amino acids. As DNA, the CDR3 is TGTGCCAGCAGTGAGGAGGGCCCCTCCTACAATGAGCAGTTCTTC. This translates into CASSEEGPSYNEQFF.

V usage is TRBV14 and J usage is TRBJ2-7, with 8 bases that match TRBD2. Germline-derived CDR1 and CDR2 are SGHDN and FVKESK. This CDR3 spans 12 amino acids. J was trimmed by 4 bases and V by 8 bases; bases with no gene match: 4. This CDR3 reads CASAGGGYEQYF. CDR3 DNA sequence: TGTGCCAGCGCCGGGGGGGGGTACGAGCAGTACTTC.

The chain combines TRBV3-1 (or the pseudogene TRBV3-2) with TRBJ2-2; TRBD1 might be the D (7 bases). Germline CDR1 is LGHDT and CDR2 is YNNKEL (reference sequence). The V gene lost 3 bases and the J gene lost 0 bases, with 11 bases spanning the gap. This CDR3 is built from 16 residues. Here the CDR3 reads CASSHGGTANTGELFF. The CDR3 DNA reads TGTGCCAGCAGCCATGGAGGGACAGCGAACACCGGGGAGCTGTTTTTT.

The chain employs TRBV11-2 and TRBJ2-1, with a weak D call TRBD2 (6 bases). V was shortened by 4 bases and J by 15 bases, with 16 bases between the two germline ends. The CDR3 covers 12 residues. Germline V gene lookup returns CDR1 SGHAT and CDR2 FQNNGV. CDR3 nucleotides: TGTGCCAGCAGCTCCCGGTGGGGACTGGTGTTCTTC. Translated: CASSSRWGLVFF.